The 5 T cell receptor beta chains reported below all come from one sample, sequenced in a study of cytomegalovirus exposure and HLA in healthy donors. 13 Jbeta primers and 60 Vbeta primers were used for the PCR. Sequenced by immunoSEQ multiplex PCR; TCRdb stores in-frame clones only, minus some. The sample includes about 140,000 clones, roughly four fifths seen only once; the top ten take about 1.5%. The sample comprised PBMCs. All receptors come from a man in his thirties or forties in good health and CMV-seropositive.

DNA for the CDR3: TGTGCCAGCAGCCAAGTAGGGCGGGAGTTGACAGATACGCAGTATTTT. Protein: CASSQVGRELTDTQYF. The chain joins TRBV14 to TRBJ2-3; 7 bases fit TRBD2. This CDR3 has 16 amino acids. The trim removed 1 base at V and 3 bases at J, leaving 7 bases unmatched. The germline CDR1 and CDR2 sequences are SGHDN and FVKESK.

The gene calls are TRBV2 and TRBJ1-6; TRBD1 might be the D (5 bases). The V gene lost 5 bases and the J gene lost 3 bases, with 11 bases spanning the gap. The germline V gene encodes CDR1 SNHLY and CDR2 FYNNEI. This CDR3 is built from 15 residues. Written as DNA, the CDR3 is TGTGCCAGCAGTCCGGGACTCAGCTATAATTCACCCCTCCACTTT. It specifies CASSPGLSYNSPLHF.

For this clone: The junction differs from germline at one of its ends, possibly a read error. The chain is built from TRBV5-1 and TRBJ1-4; D possibly corresponds to TRBD1 (5 bases). CDR1 is SGHRS, CDR2 YFSETQ, per germline. The length of the CDR3 is 14 residues. CDR3 coding DNA: TGCGCCACCAGCCGCGGGGGGACTAATGAAAAACTGTTTTTT. Encoded protein: CATSRGGTNEKLFF. The variable domain in full, completed from reference TRBV5-1 and TRBJ1-4, reads KAGVTQTPRYLIKTRGQQVTLSCSPISGHRSVSWYQQTPGQGLQFLFEYFSETQRNKGNFPGRFSGRQFSNSRSEMNVSTLELGDSALYLCATSRGGTNEKLFFGSGTQLSVL.

This clone has a handful of counts. V usage is TRBV10-2 and J usage is TRBJ1-2, with 8 bases matching TRBD1. The CDR3 loop spans 13 amino acids. J was trimmed by 5 bases and V by 7 bases; bases with no gene match: 6. The germline V gene encodes CDR1 WSHSY and CDR2 SAAADI. The CDR3 nucleotides read TGCGCCAGCACTGGACAGGGCGAGTATGGCTACACCTTC. It yields the protein CASTGQGEYGYTF.

The rearrangement links TRBV9 to TRBJ2-1; 9 bases are shared with TRBD1. The germline V gene has CDR1 SGDLS and CDR2 YYNGEE. The CDR3 has 16 amino acids. V lost 4 bases to trimming and J lost 5 bases; unmatched junction nucleotides: 10. The CDR3 here is CASSPKRTGADNEQFF. DNA for the CDR3: TGTGCCAGCAGCCCCAAAAGGACAGGGGCCGACAATGAGCAGTTCTTC.